This T cell receptor beta chain was retrieved from a study of beta chain features in type 1 diabetes. Whole-study results and caveats: Type 1 diabetes patients had fewer VDJ junction insertions and more deletions. Short templates might get an advantage during PCR, and this would be equal in patients and controls. In every one of the four CD4+ subsets, TCRB CDR3s were moderately but significantly shorter in Type 1 diabetes patients. In comparison with healthy donors, patients had naive, central memory and Treg TCRB repertoires that appeared more similar.

Sorted populations all exceeded 95% purity. As every portion of the isolated RNA was reverse transcribed, the sequencing read expressed TCRB transcripts. The data were produced by immunoSEQ multiplex PCR, yet TCRdb's version contains in-frame clones alone and is incomplete. The sample includes 150,000 to 200,000 clones, less than 9.5% of them seen just once. This clone has a handful of counts. Its antigen is not identified. This CDR3 is 16 amino acids long. CDR1 SGDLS and CDR2 YYNGEE come from the germline V gene. V lost 4 bases and J lost 0, with 14 bases in between. The chain is built from TRBV9 and TRBJ2-4; D is uncertain. This receptor was identified in a woman aged 35 to 49 with type 1 diabetes. The sequenced sample was central memory CD4+ T cells from blood. The DNA of the CDR3 is TGTGCCAGCAGCCCAGGCGCCAGGTCAGCCAAAAACATTCAGTACTTC. Protein: CASSPGARSAKNIQYF.